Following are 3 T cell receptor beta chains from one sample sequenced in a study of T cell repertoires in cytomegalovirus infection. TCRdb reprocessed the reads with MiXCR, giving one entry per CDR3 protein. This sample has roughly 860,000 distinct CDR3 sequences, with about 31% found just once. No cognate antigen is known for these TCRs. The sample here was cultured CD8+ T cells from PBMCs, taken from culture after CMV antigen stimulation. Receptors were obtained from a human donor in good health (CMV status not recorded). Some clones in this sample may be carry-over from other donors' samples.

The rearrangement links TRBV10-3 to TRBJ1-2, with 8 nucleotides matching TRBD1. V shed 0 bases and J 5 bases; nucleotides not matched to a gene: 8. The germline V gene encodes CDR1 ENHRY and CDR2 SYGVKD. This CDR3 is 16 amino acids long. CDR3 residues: CAISESRDRGVYGYTF. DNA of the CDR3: TGTGCCATCAGTGAGTCGAGAGACAGGGGAGTATATGGCTACACCTTC.

The DNA of the CDR3 is TGTGCCAGCAACGACTGGGCAGGGGGCTTGGGGGATACGCAGTATTTT. Translating gives CASNDWAGGLGDTQYF. The chain links TRBV6-5 to TRBJ2-3; 8 positions agree with TRBD1. CDR3 length equals 16 residues. The trim removed 7 bases at V and 6 bases at J, leaving 15 bases unmatched. The germline V gene has CDR1 MNHEY and CDR2 SVGAGI.

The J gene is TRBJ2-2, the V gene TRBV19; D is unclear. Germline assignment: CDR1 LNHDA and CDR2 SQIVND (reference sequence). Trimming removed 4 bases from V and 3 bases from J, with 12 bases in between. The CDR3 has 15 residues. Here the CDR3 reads CASSSRPTDTGELFF. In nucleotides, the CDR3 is TGTGCCAGTAGTAGTCGTCCGACCGACACCGGGGAGCTGTTTTTT.